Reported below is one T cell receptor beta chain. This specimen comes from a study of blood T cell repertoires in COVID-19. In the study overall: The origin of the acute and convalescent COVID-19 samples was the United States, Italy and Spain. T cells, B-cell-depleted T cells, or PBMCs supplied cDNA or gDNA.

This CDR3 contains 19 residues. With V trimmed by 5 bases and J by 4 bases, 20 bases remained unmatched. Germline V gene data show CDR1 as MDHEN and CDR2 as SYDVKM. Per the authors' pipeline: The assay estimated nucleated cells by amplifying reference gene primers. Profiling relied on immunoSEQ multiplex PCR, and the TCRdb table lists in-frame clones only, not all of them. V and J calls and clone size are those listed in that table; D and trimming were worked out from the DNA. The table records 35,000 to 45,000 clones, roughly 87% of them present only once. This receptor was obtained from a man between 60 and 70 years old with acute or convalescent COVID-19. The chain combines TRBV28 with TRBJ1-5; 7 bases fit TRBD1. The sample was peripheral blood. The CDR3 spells CASSIQKGQAQKRNQPQHF. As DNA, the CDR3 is TGTGCCAGCAGTATACAAAAAGGACAGGCCCAAAAAAGAAATCAGCCCCAGCATTTT.